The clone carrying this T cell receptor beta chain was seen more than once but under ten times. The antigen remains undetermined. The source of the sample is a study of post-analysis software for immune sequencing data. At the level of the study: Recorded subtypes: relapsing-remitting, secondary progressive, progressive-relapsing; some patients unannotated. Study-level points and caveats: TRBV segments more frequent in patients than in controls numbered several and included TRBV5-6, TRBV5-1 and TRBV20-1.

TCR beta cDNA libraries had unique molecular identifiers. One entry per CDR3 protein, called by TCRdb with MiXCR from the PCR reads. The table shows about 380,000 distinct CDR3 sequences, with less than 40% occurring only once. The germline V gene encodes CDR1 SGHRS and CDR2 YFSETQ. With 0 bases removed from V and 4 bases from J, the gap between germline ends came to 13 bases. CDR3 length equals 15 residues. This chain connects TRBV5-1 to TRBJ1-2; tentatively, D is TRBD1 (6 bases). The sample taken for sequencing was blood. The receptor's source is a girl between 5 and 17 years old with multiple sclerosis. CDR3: CASSLERGDVYGYTF. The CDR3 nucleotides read TGCGCCAGCAGCTTGGAGAGGGGGGACGTCTATGGCTACACCTTC.